This entry lists 18 T cell receptor beta chains sequenced from one sample in a study of T-cell reconstitution after alpha-beta-depleted transplantation in children. Researchers prepared the TCRbeta library using unique molecular identifiers, the study reports. TCRdb used MiXCR to reprocess the PCR reads, holding one entry per CDR3 protein. The sample has 450,000 to 600,000 distinct CDR3 sequences, 10% to 15% seen once. Source: PBMCs, mostly from graft donor cells, taken 360 days after TCRalphabeta/CD19-depleted stem cell transplant. The receptors stem from a male patient under 18 who had a stem cell transplant for acute myeloid leukemia, so the T cells may come from the graft donor.

Here the CDR3 reads CASIRATNTGELFF. In DNA form, the CDR3 reads TGTGCCAGCATCAGGGCCACGAACACCGGGGAGCTGTTTTTT. The gene calls are TRBV12-3 or TRBV12-4 and TRBJ2-2; D perhaps matches TRBD1 (5 bases). This CDR3 has 14 amino acids. V lost 7 bases, J lost 0 bases, and 9 bases lay in between.

The chain uses TRBV24-1 and TRBJ2-2, with a weak D call TRBD1 (5 bases). The CDR3 is 14 amino acids. Trimming took 7 bases from V and 5 from J, leaving 13 bases between them. Germline assignment: CDR1 KGHDR and CDR2 SFDVKD. Written as DNA, the CDR3 is TGTGCCACCAGGACCAGGGCTTGGACCGGGGAGCTGTTTTTT. It translates to CATRTRAWTGELFF.

The chain employs TRBV12-3 or TRBV12-4 and TRBJ2-7; 11 bases agree with TRBD1. V lost 3 bases and J lost 5; bases outside the gene matches: 6. The CDR3 has 15 residues. The CDR3 bases are TGTGCCAGCAGTTTGGGACAGGGGGTCCACCACGAGCAGTACTTC. Translation: CASSLGQGVHHEQYF.

J is TRBJ2-7 and V is TRBV20-1; 10 nucleotides align to TRBD2. Germline V gene sequence: CDR1 DFQATT, CDR2 SNEGSKA (reference sequence). The CDR3 loop spans 17 amino acids. V trimming: 3 bases; J trimming: 6 bases; junction bases outside the gene matches: 17. CDR3 sequence: CSASFLLAGATPFEQYF. The CDR3 region has the DNA TGCAGTGCTAGTTTCCTCCTAGCGGGAGCGACCCCTTTCGAGCAGTACTTC.

The gene calls are TRBV7-8 and TRBJ2-1, with 7 bases identical to TRBD1. Germline V gives CDR1 SGHVS, CDR2 FQNEAQ. The CDR3 has 14 amino acids. Unmatched junction bases numbered 5, after V lost 4 bases and J lost 5 bases. The CDR3 sequence: CASSSNTGDNEQFF. DNA for the CDR3: TGTGCCAGCAGCTCCAATACAGGGGACAATGAGCAGTTCTTC.

The sample holds a few counts of this clonotype. The rearrangement links TRBV5-1 to TRBJ2-7; TRBD1 agrees at 7 bases. Trimming cost V 0 bases and J 12 bases; bases outside gene matches: 9. The CDR3 runs to 13 residues. Looked up from germline, CDR1 is SGHRS and CDR2 is YFSETQ. Here the CDR3 reads CASSLDPLRGRYF. In nucleotides, the CDR3 is TGCGCCAGCAGCTTGGACCCCCTCAGGGGGAGGTACTTC.

Only a few counts were recorded for this clonotype. The chain combines TRBV12-3 or TRBV12-4 with TRBJ2-4; perhaps D is TRBD1 or TRBD2 (6 bases each). The CDR3 runs 15 residues. V was clipped by 1 base and J by 6 bases, with 13 bases between them. The CDR3 spells CASSLGRGERNIQYF. The CDR3, as DNA: TGTGCCAGCAGTTTAGGTAGGGGGGAGCGAAACATTCAGTACTTC.

This clonotype was observed a few times. This chain joins TRBV7-8 and TRBJ2-3; D may be TRBD2 (6 bases). Germline-derived CDR1 and CDR2 are SGHVS and FQNEAQ. V gave up 2 bases and J gave up 0 bases, with 12 bases separating them. CDR3 size: 16 residues. CDR3 residues: CASSLRGDGSTDTQYF. In nucleotides, the CDR3 is TGTGCCAGCAGCTTACGCGGGGACGGTAGCACAGATACGCAGTATTTT.

This sequence joins TRBV5-1 and TRBJ2-7, with 9 nucleotides matching TRBD1. Germline trimming cut 1 base from V and 2 bases from J; bases unmatched to any gene: 4. This CDR3 contains 15 residues. Germline V CDR1 and CDR2: SGHRS, YFSETQ. The CDR3 sequence is CASSLWTGATYEQYF. Here the CDR3 DNA reads TGCGCCAGCAGCTTGTGGACAGGGGCCACCTACGAGCAGTACTTC.

This clonotype was observed many times. This chain links TRBV27 with TRBJ2-7, with 10 bases identical to TRBD1. Trimming cost V 6 bases and J 11 bases; bases outside gene matches: 10. Germline assignment: CDR1 MNHEY and CDR2 SMNVEV (reference sequence). The CDR3 runs to 13 residues. Here the CDR3 DNA reads TGTGCCAGCAGGCCGGGACAGGGGTTGAGAGAGTACTTC. It specifies CASRPGQGLREYF.

This clonotype occurred a few times. The V gene is TRBV7-6, the J gene TRBJ2-1, with D maybe TRBD1 (6 bases). V dropped 5 bases and J dropped 2 bases, with 16 bases sitting between them. This CDR3 is 16 amino acids long. CDR1 and CDR2 (germline): SGHVS, FNYEAQ. The CDR3 region is CASSQHRDTAYNEQFF. The CDR3 DNA reads TGTGCCAGCAGCCAACACCGGGACACAGCCTACAATGAGCAGTTCTTC.

This clonotype was counted only a few times. V is TRBV20-1 and J is TRBJ2-1; TRBD2 matches 8 bases. Germline trimming cut 4 bases from V and 6 bases from J; bases unmatched to any gene: 8. CDR3 length: 14 amino acids. Germline CDR1 is DFQATT and CDR2 is SNEGSKA (reference sequence). In DNA form, the CDR3 reads TGCAGTGCTACGAGCGGGAGTGTTTTCAATGAGCAGTTCTTC. Protein product: CSATSGSVFNEQFF.

This clonotype appeared a few times. The rearrangement uses TRBV20-1 and TRBJ2-7; 9 nucleotides agree with TRBD2. Germline V gene data show CDR1 as DFQATT and CDR2 as SNEGSKA (reference sequence). The length of the CDR3 is 16 residues. V lost 1 base and J lost 5; bases outside the gene matches: 12. CDR3: CSARGRLAGFRNEQYF. In nucleotides, the CDR3 is TGCAGTGCTAGAGGTCGTCTAGCGGGGTTTCGGAACGAGCAGTACTTC.

This clonotype was recorded many times. The chain carries TRBV9 and TRBJ2-2; D gene unclear. This CDR3 has 17 amino acids. Germline V lookup: CDR1 SGDLS, CDR2 YYNGEE. V lost 0 bases to trimming and J lost 6 bases, with 18 bases between them. The chain's CDR3 is CASSVVVGGVYPGELFF. The CDR3 nucleotides are TGTGCCAGCAGCGTAGTGGTCGGCGGAGTTTACCCCGGGGAGCTGTTTTTT.

Only a few counts were recorded for this clonotype. The chain is built from TRBV27 and TRBJ2-7, with TRBD2 matching over 11 bases. With 5 bases clipped from V and 9 bases from J, the junction kept 12 bases outside the gene matches. Per germline, CDR1 MNHEY and CDR2 SMNVEV (reference sequence). The CDR3 has 15 residues. CDR3 coding DNA: TGTGCCAGCAGTCCATTAGCGGGAGGGCCCGGGGGGCAGTACTTC. This translates into CASSPLAGGPGGQYF.

This clonotype was counted a single time. J is TRBJ2-5 and V is TRBV7-3; D is possibly TRBD1 (5 bases). V shed 5 bases and J shed 2 bases, with 9 bases lying between them. This CDR3 comprises 13 residues. Germline lookup yields CDR1 SGHTA and CDR2 FQGTGA. The CDR3 DNA reads as TGTGCCAGCAGCAAGGGGATACAAGAGACCCAGTACTTC. Translated: CASSKGIQETQYF.

There are a few counts of this clonotype. The rearrangement links TRBV12-3 or TRBV12-4 to TRBJ2-7; D perhaps matches TRBD2 (6 bases). V was clipped by 4 bases and J by 3 bases, with 10 bases between them. The CDR3 runs to 13 residues. Here the CDR3 DNA reads TGTGCCAGCAGTTCCGGCGGGATCTACGAGCAGTACTTC. This sequence encodes CASSSGGIYEQYF.

There are many counts of this clonotype. The chain has TRBV29-1 and TRBJ2-1; 9 bases map to TRBD1. J was trimmed by 5 bases and V by 7 bases; bases with no gene match: 6. This CDR3 region has 13 residues. From germline, CDR1 is SQVTM and CDR2 ANQGSEA. The CDR3 is CSGGQGFHNEQFF. The CDR3, as DNA: TGCAGCGGGGGACAGGGTTTCCACAATGAGCAGTTCTTC.